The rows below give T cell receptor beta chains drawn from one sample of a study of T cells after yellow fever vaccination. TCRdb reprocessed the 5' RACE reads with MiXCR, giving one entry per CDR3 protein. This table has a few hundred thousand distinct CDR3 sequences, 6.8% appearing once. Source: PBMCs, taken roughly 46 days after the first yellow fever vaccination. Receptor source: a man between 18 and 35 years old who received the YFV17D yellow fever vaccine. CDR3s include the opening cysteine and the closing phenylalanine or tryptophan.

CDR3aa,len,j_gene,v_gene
CSAPTRAGSYEQYF,14,TRBJ2-7,TRBV20-1
CASSPWTTDTQYF,13,TRBJ2-3,TRBV6-1
CASSLRGINEQFF,13,TRBJ2-1,TRBV11-2
CASSQRTSGLFNEQFF,16,TRBJ2-1,TRBV4-3
CASRPGQGTEAFF,13,TRBJ1-1,TRBV12-3/TRBV12-4
CATSDTDGGTNTGELFF,17,TRBJ2-2,TRBV24-1
CASSGDVNTEAFF,13,TRBJ1-1,TRBV5-1
CASSVEGGWQTQYF,14,TRBJ2-5,TRBV9
CASSPQGQAGELFF,14,TRBJ2-2,TRBV5-1
CASSRDRGYGGYTF,14,TRBJ1-2,TRBV25-1
CASSSQGTQNTGELFF,16,TRBJ2-2,TRBV7-3
CASSSGEIRSSYEQYF,16,TRBJ2-7,TRBV5-8
CASSFPGQGFLSYNEQFF,18,TRBJ2-1,TRBV5-1
CSVDPPVETQYF,12,TRBJ2-5,TRBV29-1
CASRGFRQGGGNTIYF,16,TRBJ1-3,TRBV12-3/TRBV12-4
CASSYSGTGGDEQYF,15,TRBJ2-7,TRBV6-5
CASSSTTGGLSYEQYF,16,TRBJ2-7,TRBV12-3/TRBV12-4
CASSGGRRGELFF,13,TRBJ2-2,TRBV2
CASSLGAGARNQPQRF,16,TRBJ1-5,TRBV5-6
CSASEQQNTEAFF,13,TRBJ1-1,TRBV20-1
CSARTGGGETQYF,13,TRBJ2-5,TRBV20-1
CASSYSPDRETDTQYF,16,TRBJ2-3,TRBV6-5
CASSPSGGLSYEQFF,15,TRBJ2-1,TRBV7-9
CASSAGGTTEAFF,13,TRBJ1-1,TRBV9